The 5 T cell receptor gamma chains below all came from one sample that was sequenced in a study of Vδ1+ human thymocytes. Study-wide findings and caveats: Thymic TRG and TRD repertoires appeared highly polyclonal.

What these receptors recognize is not known. RNA was extracted from the cells and then reverse transcribed. Multiplex PCR used pooled V-gene forward primers and a constant-region reverse primer to amplify CDR3s. TCRdb reran clone calling via CATT on the multiplex PCR reads. The data contain approximately 40,000 gamma-chain clones, around 20% of them singletons. Sequenced input: Vdelta1+ gamma-delta thymocytes from the thymus. As to subset: FACS-sorted CD3+ TCRalphabeta- TCRVdelta1+ TCRVdelta2- thymocytes. The receptors were gathered from a girl under three years old who had congenital heart surgery.

This clone was counted between two and nine times. This chain uses TRGV3 with TRGJ1 or TRGJ2. CDR1 VTNTFY and CDR2 YDVSTARD come from the germline V gene (reference sequence). The CDR3 contains 12 residues. With V trimmed by 0 bases and J by 13 bases, 9 bases remained unmatched. The CDR3 DNA reads TGTGCCACCTGGGACAGGGGGCCACGTAAACTCTTT. It codes for CATWDRGPRKLF.

This clone has just a few counts. This chain links TRGV4 with TRGJ1 or TRGJ2. The CDR3 runs to 11 residues. The germline gives CDR1 EGSTGY, CDR2 YDSYTSSV. J was trimmed by 6 bases and V by 5 bases; bases with no gene match: 4. This chain's CDR3 is CATWVAYKKLF. In nucleotides, the CDR3 is TGTGCCACCTGGGTGGCTTATAAGAAACTCTTT.

The gene calls are TRGV9 and TRGJ1 or TRGJ2. Germline CDR1 GITISATS, CDR2 ISYDGTV (reference sequence). J lost 0 bases, V lost 0 bases, and 8 bases had no gene match. The CDR3 spans 16 residues. The CDR3 region is CALWEVQTPNYYKKLF. The CDR3 DNA reads as TGTGCCTTGTGGGAGGTGCAAACCCCGAATTATTATAAGAAACTCTTT.

This clone is categorized as medium-sized. The same CDR3 can be traced to other DNA sequences in this sample. The V call is TRGV4, the J call TRGJ1 or TRGJ2. The CDR3 runs to 11 residues. The J segment lost 4 bases and the V segment lost 5 bases, leaving 2 bases of the junction unmatched. Per germline, CDR1 EGSTGY and CDR2 YDSYTSSV. The CDR3 nucleotides are TGTGCCACCTGGGTCTATTATAAGAAACTCTTT. Translation: CATWVYYKKLF.

The rearrangement uses TRGV8 and TRGJ1 or TRGJ2. J lost 8 bases, V lost 12 bases, and 7 bases had no gene match. The CDR3 length is 9 residues. CDR1 and CDR2 (germline): VENAVY, YDSYNSRV. CDR3: CALPDKKLF. The CDR3 bases are TGTGCCCTGCCGGATAAGAAACTCTTT.